Below, one T cell receptor beta chain is given with its context. There are 12 residues in the CDR3. V was trimmed by 8 bases and J by 1 base, leaving 8 bases between them. CDR1 and CDR2 (germline): SNHLY, FYNNEI. Some clones are missing from TCRdb's copy, which holds only in-frame ones; the method was immunoSEQ multiplex PCR. This table holds hundreds of thousands of clones, over 75% found once. The sample originates from a study of shared T cell receptors in the human thymus. The same data also went into a second study, on human thymus T cells. As reported in that work: Donors were healthy Finnish infants having corrective surgery for congenital heart defects. Surgeons resected thymus tissue during corrective heart surgery.

The sequenced sample was thymocytes. This sequence joins TRBV2 and TRBJ2-5, with D possibly TRBD2 on 5 matching bases. The sequence was obtained from a boy under two years old with a congenital heart defect. CDR3 region: CASGSCQETQYF. CDR3 nucleotides: TGTGCCAGCGGGAGTTGCCAAGAGACCCAGTACTTC.